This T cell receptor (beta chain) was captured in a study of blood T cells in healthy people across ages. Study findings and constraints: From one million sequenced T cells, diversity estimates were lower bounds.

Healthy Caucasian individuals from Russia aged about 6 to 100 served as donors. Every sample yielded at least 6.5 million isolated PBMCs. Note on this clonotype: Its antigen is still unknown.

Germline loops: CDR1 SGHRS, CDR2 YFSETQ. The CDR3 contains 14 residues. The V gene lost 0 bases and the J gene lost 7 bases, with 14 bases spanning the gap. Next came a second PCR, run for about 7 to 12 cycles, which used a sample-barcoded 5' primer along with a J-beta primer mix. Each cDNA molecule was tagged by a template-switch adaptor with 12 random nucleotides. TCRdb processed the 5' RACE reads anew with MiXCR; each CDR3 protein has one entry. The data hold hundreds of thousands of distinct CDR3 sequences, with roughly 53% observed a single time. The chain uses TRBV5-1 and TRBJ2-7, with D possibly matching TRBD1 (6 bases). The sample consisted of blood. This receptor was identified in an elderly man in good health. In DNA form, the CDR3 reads TGCGCCAGCAGCTTGGACAGGGTGTACAATGAGCAGTACTTC. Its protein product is CASSLDRVYNEQYF.